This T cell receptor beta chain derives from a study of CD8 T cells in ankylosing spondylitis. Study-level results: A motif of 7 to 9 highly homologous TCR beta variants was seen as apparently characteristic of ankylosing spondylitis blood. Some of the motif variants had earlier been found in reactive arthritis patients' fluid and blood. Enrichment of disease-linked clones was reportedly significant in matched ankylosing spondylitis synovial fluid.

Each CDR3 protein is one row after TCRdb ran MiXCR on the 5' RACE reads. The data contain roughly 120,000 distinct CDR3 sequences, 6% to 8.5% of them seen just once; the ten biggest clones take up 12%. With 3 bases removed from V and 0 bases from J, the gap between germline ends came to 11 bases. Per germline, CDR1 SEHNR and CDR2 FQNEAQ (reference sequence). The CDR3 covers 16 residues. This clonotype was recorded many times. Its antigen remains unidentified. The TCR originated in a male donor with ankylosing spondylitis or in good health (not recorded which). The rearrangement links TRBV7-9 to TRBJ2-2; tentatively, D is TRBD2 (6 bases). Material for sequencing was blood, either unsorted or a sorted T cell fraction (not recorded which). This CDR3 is CASSFLASANTGELFF. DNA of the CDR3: TGTGCCAGCAGCTTTCTAGCGTCCGCGAACACCGGGGAGCTGTTTTTT.